One sample yielded the 14 T cell receptor beta chains listed below, sequenced in a study of blood T cells in healthy people across ages. For the second PCR, which ran for about 7 to 12 cycles, a sample-barcoded 5' primer and a J-beta primer mix were used. TCRdb itself ran the 5' RACE reads through MiXCR, one entry per CDR3 protein. The sample contains about 800,000 distinct CDR3 sequences, 58% of which appear only once. The specimen was blood. The source is a man younger than 40 in good health.

This chain uses TRBV14 with TRBJ2-5; no firm D call. The germline V gene encodes CDR1 SGHDN and CDR2 FVKESK. This CDR3 spans 14 amino acids. V was pared by 4 bases and J by 6 bases, with 15 bases between. The CDR3 region has the DNA TGTGCCAGCAGCCGGTTCGTGTCTTTACAGACCCAGTACTTC. Protein product: CASSRFVSLQTQYF.

The chain carries TRBV20-1 and TRBJ2-1; tentative D call: TRBD1 (6 bases). Germline V CDR1 and CDR2: DFQATT, SNEGSKA (reference sequence). The CDR3 is 15 residues long. The V gene lost 6 bases and the J gene lost 7 bases, with 22 bases spanning the gap. The CDR3 nucleotides are TGCAGTGCCCCCATCACAGGGACGGTTTTGAATGAGCAGTTCTTC. It translates to CSAPITGTVLNEQFF.

The genes are TRBV6-2 or TRBV6-3 and TRBJ2-2; possible D gene TRBD1, 6 bases. Germline CDR1 and CDR2: MNHEY and SVGEGT. Trimming took off 6 bases at V and 4 bases at J, with 21 bases between the two ends. There are 17 residues in the CDR3. The CDR3 protein is CASSPAIPTGITGELFF. CDR3 DNA sequence: TGTGCCAGCAGCCCGGCCATACCTACAGGGATCACCGGGGAGCTGTTTTTT.

V and J are TRBV5-1 and TRBJ2-5; D ambiguous. Germline-derived CDR1 and CDR2 are SGHRS and YFSETQ. CDR3 length: 14 amino acids. V was clipped by 4 bases and J by 2 bases, with 12 bases between them. CDR3 DNA: TGCGCCAGCAGCCACGGACGGCTTCAAGAGACCCAGTACTTC. This encodes CASSHGRLQETQYF. Complete variable domain (other parts from reference TRBV5-1 and TRBJ2-5): KAGVTQTPRYLIKTRGQQVTLSCSPISGHRSVSWYQQTPGQGLQFLFEYFSETQRNKGNFPGRFSGRQFSNSRSEMNVSTLELGDSALYLCASSHGRLQETQYFGPGTRLLVL.

The chain links TRBV19 to TRBJ2-3, with unresolved D. Germline CDR1 reads LNHDA; CDR2 reads SQIVND (reference sequence). Deletions cut 6 bases from V and 4 bases from J, with 11 bases between. The CDR3 spans 13 residues. The CDR3 coding sequence is TGTGCCAGTAGAGGCAGGATGGCAGATACGCAGTATTTT. Its protein is CASRGRMADTQYF.

The rearrangement joins TRBV5-5 to TRBJ2-1; D possibly corresponds to TRBD2 (6 bases). CDR3 length: 13 amino acids. The V end was cut by 7 bases, the J end by 4 bases, with 12 bases between. Germline CDR1 reads SGHKS; CDR2 reads YYEKEE (reference sequence). CDR3 nucleotides: TGTGCCAGCGCGGGGATTTCATACAATGAGCAGTTCTTC. Translating it yields CASAGISYNEQFF.

The chain joins TRBV6-1 to TRBJ1-5; D remains ambiguous. The CDR3 contains 16 residues. Germline V gene data show CDR1 as MNHNS and CDR2 as SASEGT. V shed 7 bases and J shed 6 bases, with 22 bases lying between them. The CDR3 region is CASMKGVNGRSQPQHF. The DNA for the CDR3 is TGTGCCAGCATGAAGGGCGTTAACGGACGCTCTCAGCCCCAGCATTTT.

This clonotype appeared a few times. The chain carries TRBV3-1 and TRBJ2-5; the match to TRBD2 covers 12 bases. Germline CDR1 LGHDT, CDR2 YNNKEL (reference sequence). Trimming took 5 bases from V and 2 from J; bases not matched to a gene: 3. This CDR3 has 15 residues. The CDR3 sequence is CASSVGLAGQETQYF. DNA for the CDR3: TGTGCCAGCAGCGTCGGACTAGCGGGGCAAGAGACCCAGTACTTC.

The chain has TRBV7-2 and TRBJ2-7, with 8 bases identical to TRBD2. The CDR3 covers 18 residues. Germline assignment: CDR1 SGHTA and CDR2 FQGNSA. The V and J ends lost 2 bases and 5 bases, in that order; junction bases with no gene match: 17. This CDR3 is CASSLMWGLSGGRNEQYF. As DNA, the CDR3 is TGTGCCAGCAGCTTAATGTGGGGCTTATCGGGAGGGCGAAACGAGCAGTACTTC.

This clonotype turned up a few times. V gene TRBV5-1 combines with J gene TRBJ1-2; 9 nucleotides match TRBD1. Germline CDR1 and CDR2: SGHRS and YFSETQ. Trimming at V came to 3 bases and at J to 4 bases, leaving 13 bases not matched to a gene. The CDR3 spans 17 residues. CDR3 sequence: CASSSMGQGRGLYGYTF. DNA of the CDR3: TGCGCCAGCAGCTCCATGGGACAGGGCCGGGGACTCTATGGCTACACCTTC.

This clonotype showed up just once. This may be a read error, as it is one base from a much larger clone. J is TRBJ2-7 and V is TRBV12-3 or TRBV12-4; D is unresolved. Between the trimmed V and J ends, which lost 9 bases and 2 bases, there was a span of 14 bases. The CDR3 length is 13 residues. The CDR3 sequence: CASKMGLAYEQYF. The CDR3 nucleotides read TGTGCCAGTAAAATGGGCCTGGCCTACGAGCAGTACTTC.

This chain connects TRBV5-1 to TRBJ1-1; D is possibly TRBD1 (5 bases). Germline CDR1 and CDR2: SGHRS and YFSETQ. This CDR3 spans 13 amino acids. Between the trimmed V and J ends, which lost 4 bases and 9 bases, there was a span of 16 bases. The CDR3 sequence is CASSPDGGTKAFF. The CDR3, as DNA: TGCGCCAGCAGCCCGGACGGTGGGACTAAAGCTTTCTTT.

The rearrangement links TRBV7-3 to TRBJ2-3; D unresolved. The CDR3 spans 15 residues. The germline V and J ends were trimmed by 4 bases and 3 bases, with 14 bases remaining between them. Germline CDR1 SGHTA, CDR2 FQGTGA. CDR3 nucleotides: TGTGCCAGCAGCTCCGCCCCCTTGGGGACAGATACGCAGTATTTT. Translated: CASSSAPLGTDTQYF.

This clonotype was seen at least ten times. The chain links TRBV5-1 to TRBJ2-5; tentatively, D is TRBD2 (6 bases). Germline V lookup: CDR1 SGHRS, CDR2 YFSETQ. The germline V and J ends were trimmed by 3 bases and 1 base, with 13 bases remaining between them. The CDR3 is made up of 15 amino acids. For the CDR3, the DNA is TGCGCCAGCAGCTCGGACTACCCACCCCAAGAGACCCAGTACTTC. Its protein is CASSSDYPPQETQYF.